This T cell receptor (beta chain) was sequenced for a study of OX40 agonist ivuxolimab in advanced cancers. The protocol was immunoSEQ multiplex PCR, while the TCRdb copy is restricted to in-frame clones and leaves out a portion. The sample has about 58,000 clones; around 78% are singletons. The specimen comprised CD4+ or CD8+ T cells sorted from blood, sampled in a trial of the OX40 agonist ivuxolimab. The origin of this receptor is an adult with an advanced solid tumor such as melanoma, head and neck, liver or kidney cancer.

The CDR3 region is CASRLVTGGREETQYF. For the CDR3, the DNA is TGTGCAAGTCGCTTGGTGACGGGCGGCAGGGAAGAGACCCAGTACTTC. V usage is TRBV12-2 and J usage is TRBJ2-5; the table names TRBD1, a call not compared with the DNA. TRBV12-2 is tagged as a pseudogene. The CDR3 runs 16 residues.